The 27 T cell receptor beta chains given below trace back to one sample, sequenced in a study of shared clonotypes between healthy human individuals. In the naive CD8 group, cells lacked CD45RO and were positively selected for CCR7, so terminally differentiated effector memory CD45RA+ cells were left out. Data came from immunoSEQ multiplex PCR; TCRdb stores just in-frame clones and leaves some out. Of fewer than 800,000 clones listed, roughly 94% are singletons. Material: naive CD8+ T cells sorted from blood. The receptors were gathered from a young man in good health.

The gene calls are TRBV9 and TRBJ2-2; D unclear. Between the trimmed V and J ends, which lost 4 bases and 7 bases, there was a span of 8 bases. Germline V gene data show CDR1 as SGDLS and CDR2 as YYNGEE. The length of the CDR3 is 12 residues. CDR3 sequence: CASSPQYGELFF. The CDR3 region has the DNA TGTGCCAGCAGCCCGCAGTACGGGGAGCTGTTTTTT. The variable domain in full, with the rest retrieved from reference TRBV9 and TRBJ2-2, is DSGVTQTPKHLITATGQRVTLRCSPRSGDLSVYWYQQSLDQGLQFLIQYYNGEERAKGNILERFSAQQFPDLHSELNLSSLELGDSALYFCASSPQYGELFFGEGSRLTVL.

Here the CDR3 DNA reads TGTGCCAGCAGCTCGGACCATAGCAGTGAGCAGTTCTTC. Amino acids: CASSSDHSSEQFF. J is TRBJ2-1 and V is TRBV7-3; D is unclear. The CDR3 covers 13 residues. Germline V gene lookup returns CDR1 SGHTA and CDR2 FQGTGA. Trimming cost V 4 bases and J 9 bases, with 13 bases left between them.

The CDR3: CASSPGLAGSSSTDTQYF. CDR3 DNA sequence: TGCGCCAGCAGCCCGGGGCTAGCGGGATCCTCTAGCACAGATACGCAGTATTTT. The rearrangement joins TRBV4-1 to TRBJ2-3, with 9 bases that match TRBD2. Trimming cost V 4 bases and J 0 bases; bases outside gene matches: 11. Germline CDR1 and CDR2: MGHRA and YSYEKL. The CDR3 totals 18 residues.

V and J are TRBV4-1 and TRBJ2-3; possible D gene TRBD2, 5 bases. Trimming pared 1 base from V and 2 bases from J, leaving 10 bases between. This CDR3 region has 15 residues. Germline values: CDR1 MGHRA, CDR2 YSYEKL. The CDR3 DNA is TGCGCCAGCAGCCAAGGGGAGCGGAACACAGATACGCAGTATTTT. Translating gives CASSQGERNTDTQYF.

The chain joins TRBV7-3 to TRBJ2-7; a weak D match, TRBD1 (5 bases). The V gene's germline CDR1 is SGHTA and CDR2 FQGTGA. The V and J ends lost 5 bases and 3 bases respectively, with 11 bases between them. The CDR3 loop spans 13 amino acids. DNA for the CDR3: TGTGCCAGCAGCGTAAACACAGGCTACGAGCAGTACTTC. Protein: CASSVNTGYEQYF.

Here the CDR3 DNA reads TGTGCCAGCAGCGAGGGTAAGGGGACCTACGAGCAGTACTTC. This codes for CASSEGKGTYEQYF. The chain combines TRBV6-1 with TRBJ2-7; the D call may be TRBD1 or TRBD2 (5 bases each). Germline CDR1 MNHNS, CDR2 SASEGT. The CDR3 sequence is 14 residues long. The V end was cut by 6 bases, the J end by 2 bases, with 14 bases between.

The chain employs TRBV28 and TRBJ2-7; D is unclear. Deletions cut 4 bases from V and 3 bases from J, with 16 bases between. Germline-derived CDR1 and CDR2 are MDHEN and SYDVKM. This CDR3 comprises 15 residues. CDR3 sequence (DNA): TGTGCCAGCAGTTCCCCTCTTGACTCCTACTACGAGCAGTACTTC. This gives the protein CASSSPLDSYYEQYF.

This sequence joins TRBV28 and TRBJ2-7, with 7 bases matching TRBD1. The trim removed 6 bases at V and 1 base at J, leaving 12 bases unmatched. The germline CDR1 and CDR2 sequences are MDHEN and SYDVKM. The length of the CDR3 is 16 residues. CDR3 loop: CASSSPNRGSSYEQYF. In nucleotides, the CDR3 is TGTGCCAGCAGCTCACCTAACAGGGGAAGTTCCTACGAGCAGTACTTC.

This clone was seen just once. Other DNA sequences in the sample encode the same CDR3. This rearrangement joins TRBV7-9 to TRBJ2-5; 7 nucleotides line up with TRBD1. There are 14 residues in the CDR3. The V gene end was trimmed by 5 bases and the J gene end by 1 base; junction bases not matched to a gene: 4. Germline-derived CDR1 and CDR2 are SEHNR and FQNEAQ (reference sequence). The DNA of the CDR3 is TGTGCCAGCAGCCCTTGGGACAGCCAAGAGACCCAGTACTTC. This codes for CASSPWDSQETQYF.

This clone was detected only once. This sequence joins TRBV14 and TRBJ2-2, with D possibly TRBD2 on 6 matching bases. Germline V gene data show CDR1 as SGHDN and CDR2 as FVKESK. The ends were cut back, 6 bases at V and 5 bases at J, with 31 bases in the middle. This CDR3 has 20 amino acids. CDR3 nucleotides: TGTGCCAGCAGACATTCCGGGACTCCTGCGCTGGGCGAGGGGACCGGGGAGCTGTTTTTT. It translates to CASRHSGTPALGEGTGELFF.

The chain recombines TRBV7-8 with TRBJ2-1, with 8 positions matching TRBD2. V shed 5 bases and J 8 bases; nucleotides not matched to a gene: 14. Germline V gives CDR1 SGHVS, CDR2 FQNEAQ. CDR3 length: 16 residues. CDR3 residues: CASSPLSGGGRYEQFF. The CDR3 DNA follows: TGTGCCAGCAGCCCCCTGTCCGGGGGGGGAAGGTATGAGCAGTTCTTC.

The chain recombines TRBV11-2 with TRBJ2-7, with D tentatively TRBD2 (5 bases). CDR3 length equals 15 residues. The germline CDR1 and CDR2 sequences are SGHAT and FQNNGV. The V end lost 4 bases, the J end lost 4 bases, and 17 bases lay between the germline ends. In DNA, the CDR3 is TGTGCCAGCAGCTCCAGGACTCACCCCATGTACGAGCAGTACTTC. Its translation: CASSSRTHPMYEQYF.

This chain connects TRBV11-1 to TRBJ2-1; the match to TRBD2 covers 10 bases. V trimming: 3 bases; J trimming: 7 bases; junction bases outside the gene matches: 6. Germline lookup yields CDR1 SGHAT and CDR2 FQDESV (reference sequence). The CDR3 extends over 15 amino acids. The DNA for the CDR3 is TGTGCCAGCAGCTTGCTAGCGGGAGCGTGGAATGAGCAGTTCTTC. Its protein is CASSLLAGAWNEQFF.

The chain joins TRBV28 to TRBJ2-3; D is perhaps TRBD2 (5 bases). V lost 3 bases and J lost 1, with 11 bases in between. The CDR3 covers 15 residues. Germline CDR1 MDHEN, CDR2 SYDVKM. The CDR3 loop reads CASSFWERGTDTQYF. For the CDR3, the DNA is TGTGCCAGCAGTTTTTGGGAGAGGGGCACAGATACGCAGTATTTT.

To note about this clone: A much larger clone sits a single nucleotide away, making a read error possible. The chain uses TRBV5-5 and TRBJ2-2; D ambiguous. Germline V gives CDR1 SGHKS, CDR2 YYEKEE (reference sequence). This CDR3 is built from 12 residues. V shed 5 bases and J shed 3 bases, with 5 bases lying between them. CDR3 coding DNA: TGTGCCAGCAGTTTCCACACCGGGGAGCTGTTTTTT. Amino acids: CASSFHTGELFF.

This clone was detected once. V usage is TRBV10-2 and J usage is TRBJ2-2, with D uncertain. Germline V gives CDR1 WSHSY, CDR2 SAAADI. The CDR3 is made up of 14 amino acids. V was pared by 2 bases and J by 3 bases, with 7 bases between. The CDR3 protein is CASSETGYTGELFF. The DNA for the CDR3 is TGCGCCAGCAGTGAGACTGGGTACACCGGGGAGCTGTTTTTT.

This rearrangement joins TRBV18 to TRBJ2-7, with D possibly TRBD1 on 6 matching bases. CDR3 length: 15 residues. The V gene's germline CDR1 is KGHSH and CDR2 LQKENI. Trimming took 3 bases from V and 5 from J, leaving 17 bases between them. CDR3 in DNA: TGTGCCAGCTCACCGGGGGCAGGGCACGGAAACGAGCAGTACTTC. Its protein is CASSPGAGHGNEQYF.

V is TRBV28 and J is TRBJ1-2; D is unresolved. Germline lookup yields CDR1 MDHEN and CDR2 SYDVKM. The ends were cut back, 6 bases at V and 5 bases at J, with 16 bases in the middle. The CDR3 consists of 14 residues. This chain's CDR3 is CASSPAQSLYGYTF. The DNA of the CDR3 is TGTGCCAGCAGCCCCGCGCAGTCCCTTTATGGCTACACCTTC.

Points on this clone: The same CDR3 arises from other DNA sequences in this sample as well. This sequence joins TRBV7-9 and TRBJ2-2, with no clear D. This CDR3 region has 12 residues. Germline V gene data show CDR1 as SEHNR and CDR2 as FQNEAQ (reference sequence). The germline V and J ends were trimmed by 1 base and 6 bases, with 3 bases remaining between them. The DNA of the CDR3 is TGTGCCAGCAGCTTAGGCGCCGGGGAGCTGTTTTTT. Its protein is CASSLGAGELFF.

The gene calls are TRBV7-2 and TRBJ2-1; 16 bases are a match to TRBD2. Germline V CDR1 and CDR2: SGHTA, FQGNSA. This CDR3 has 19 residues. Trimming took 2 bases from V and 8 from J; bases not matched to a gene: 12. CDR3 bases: TGTGCCAGCAGCTTACCAAGAGGGACTAGCGGGAGGGTTGGCGATGAGCAGTTCTTC. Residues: CASSLPRGTSGRVGDEQFF.

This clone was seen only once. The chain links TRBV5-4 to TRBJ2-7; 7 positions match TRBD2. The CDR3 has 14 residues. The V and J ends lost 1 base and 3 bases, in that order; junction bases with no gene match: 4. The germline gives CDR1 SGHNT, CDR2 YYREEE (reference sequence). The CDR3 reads CASSLSGGSYEQYF. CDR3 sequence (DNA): TGTGCCAGCAGCTTGAGTGGCGGGAGCTACGAGCAGTACTTC.

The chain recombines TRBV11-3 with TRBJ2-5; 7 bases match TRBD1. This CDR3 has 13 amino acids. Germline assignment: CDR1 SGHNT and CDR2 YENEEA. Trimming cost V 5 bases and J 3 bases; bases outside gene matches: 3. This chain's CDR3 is CASSPGTEETQYF. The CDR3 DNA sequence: TGTGCCAGCAGCCCAGGGACAGAAGAGACCCAGTACTTC.

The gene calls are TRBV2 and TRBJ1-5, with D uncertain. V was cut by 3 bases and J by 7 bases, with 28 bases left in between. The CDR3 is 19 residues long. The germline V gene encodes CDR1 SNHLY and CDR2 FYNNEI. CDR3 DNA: TGTGCCAGCAGTGAGTTCTGGACCTCGGTCCCTCTCCGCATCCAGCCCCAGCATTTT. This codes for CASSEFWTSVPLRIQPQHF. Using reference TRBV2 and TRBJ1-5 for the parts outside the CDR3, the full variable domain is EPEVTQTPSHQVTQMGQEVILRCVPISNHLYFYWYRQILGQKVEFLVSFYNNEISEKSEIFDDQFSVERPDGSNFTLKIRSTKLEDSAMYFCASSEFWTSVPLRIQPQHFGDGTRLSIL.

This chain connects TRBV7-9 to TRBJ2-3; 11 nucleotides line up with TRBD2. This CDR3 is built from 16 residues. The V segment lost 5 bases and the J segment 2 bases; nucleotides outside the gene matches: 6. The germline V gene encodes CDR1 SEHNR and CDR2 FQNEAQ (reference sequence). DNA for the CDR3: TGTGCCAGCAGCAATCCTAGCGGGAGGACCACAGATACGCAGTATTTT. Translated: CASSNPSGRTTDTQYF.

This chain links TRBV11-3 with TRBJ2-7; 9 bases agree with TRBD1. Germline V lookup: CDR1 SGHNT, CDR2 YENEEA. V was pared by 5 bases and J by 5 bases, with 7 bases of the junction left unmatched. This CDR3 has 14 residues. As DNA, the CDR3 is TGTGCCAGCAGCCACCGGGACAGGGACGACGAGCAGTACTTC. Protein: CASSHRDRDDEQYF.

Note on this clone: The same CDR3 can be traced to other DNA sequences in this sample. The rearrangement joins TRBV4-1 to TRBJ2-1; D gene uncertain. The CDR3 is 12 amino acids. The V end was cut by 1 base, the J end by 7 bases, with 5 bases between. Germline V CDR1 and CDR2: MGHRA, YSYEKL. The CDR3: CASSQGRNEQFF. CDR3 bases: TGCGCCAGCAGCCAAGGAAGGAATGAGCAGTTCTTC.

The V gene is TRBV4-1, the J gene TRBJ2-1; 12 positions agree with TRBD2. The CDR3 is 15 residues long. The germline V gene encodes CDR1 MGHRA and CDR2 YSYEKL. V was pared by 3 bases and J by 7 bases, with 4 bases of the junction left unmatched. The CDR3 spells CASSQTSGSENEQFF. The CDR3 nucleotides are TGCGCCAGCAGCCAGACTAGCGGGAGTGAGAATGAGCAGTTCTTC.